The T cell receptor (beta chain) under discussion was sequenced for a study of cytomegalovirus exposure and HLA in healthy donors. 60 Vbeta and 13 Jbeta primers were used in PCR. TCRdb keeps only in-frame clones here, not all; method: immunoSEQ multiplex PCR. The sample shows some 190,000 clones, roughly 74% of them seen only once. Study results and limitations: In an earlier analysis, about 87% or about 30%: the productive usage of most TCR beta V segments. By HLA locus, TCR association rates varied in a later analysis, with DRB1 showing the most and HLA-C the fewest.

With respect to this clone: Its antigen is not known.

The CDR3 contains 17 residues. Trimming took 0 bases from V and 4 from J; bases not matched to a gene: 7. Germline-derived CDR1 and CDR2 are SGHRS and YFSETQ. Sequencing was carried out using PBMCs. The rearrangement links TRBV5-1 to TRBJ2-7; 13 bases map to TRBD2. The TCR comes from a female donor in good health and CMV-seronegative. The CDR3 region is CASSLAWTSGRIYEQYF. DNA for the CDR3: TGCGCCAGCAGCTTGGCCTGGACTAGCGGGAGAATTTACGAGCAGTACTTC.